One and the same sample provided the 4 T cell receptor beta chains below, sequenced in a study of CD8 T cells in Susac syndrome. It was with random hexamers that about 0.45 to 1 ug RNA was reverse transcribed. TCRdb re-analysed the immunoSEQ multiplex PCR reads in MiXCR, keeping a single row per CDR3 protein. Seen here are a few hundred thousand distinct CDR3 sequences, 95% observed once, and the top ten hold 0.085% to 0.095%. Sequenced sample: CD4+ T cells from PBMCs. The origin of the receptors is a human donor with multiple sclerosis.

The J gene is TRBJ1-1, the V gene TRBV3-1; D uncertain. CDR1 is LGHDT and CDR2 is YNNKEL in the germline V gene (reference sequence). Deletions cut 1 base from V and 4 bases from J, with 13 bases between. CDR3 length: 15 amino acids. This chain's CDR3 is CASSQVKGVGTEAFF. The CDR3 DNA reads as TGTGCCAGCAGCCAAGTTAAGGGTGTGGGCACTGAAGCTTTCTTT.

The rearrangement joins TRBV20-1 to TRBJ2-1; D remains ambiguous. From germline, CDR1 is DFQATT and CDR2 SNEGSKA (reference sequence). V was cut by 4 bases and J by 5 bases, with 9 bases left in between. The CDR3 contains 12 residues. The CDR3 DNA is TGCAGTGCTAATCGCGTGAACAATGAGCAGTTCTTC. It encodes CSANRVNNEQFF.

In this sample, this clonotype turned up once. V and J are TRBV12-3 or TRBV12-4 and TRBJ1-1, with D maybe TRBD1 (6 bases). V lost 3 bases, J lost 1 base, and 9 bases lay in between. This CDR3 is 14 amino acids long. DNA for the CDR3: TGTGCCAGCAGTTTCGACAGGACGAACACTGAAGCTTTCTTT. Translating it yields CASSFDRTNTEAFF.

CDR3 loop: CASSDSGSSYNEQFF. The CDR3 DNA reads TGTGCCAGCAGCGATAGCGGGAGCTCCTACAATGAGCAGTTCTTC. The chain is built from TRBV2 and TRBJ2-1; TRBD2 matches 9 bases. The length of the CDR3 is 15 residues. Germline CDR1 reads SNHLY; CDR2 reads FYNNEI. V dropped 6 bases and J dropped 0; count of bases not matched to a gene: 3. Supplemented by reference TRBV2 and TRBJ2-1, the full variable domain reads EPEVTQTPSHQVTQMGQEVILRCVPISNHLYFYWYRQILGQKVEFLVSFYNNEISEKSEIFDDQFSVERPDGSNFTLKIRSTKLEDSAMYFCASSDSGSSYNEQFFGPGTRLTVL.